This passage covers 17 T cell receptor beta chains from one sample sequenced in a study of regulatory T cells in long-lasting Graves disease. Time point meaning: persistent/refractory GD, antithyroid drugs over 5 years with positive TRAb. The authors made the TCR library using RNA they extracted from PBMCs. Building the TCR beta libraries relied on iRepertoire HTBI primers, and CDR3 regions underwent Arm-PCR. Each CDR3 protein gets one entry after TCRdb re-called the multiplex PCR reads with MiXCR. The data show under 500,000 distinct CDR3 sequences, around 21% seen once. Sequences were derived from peripheral blood mononuclear cells (PBMCs), sampled when the disease was refractory, from a patient treated with antithyroid drugs. Receptors originate from a female donor with Graves disease.

The rearrangement links TRBV30 to TRBJ2-3; 10 bases align to TRBD2. Germline values: CDR1 GTSNPN, CDR2 SVGIG (reference sequence). After removal of 3 bases from V and 0 bases from J, the junction contained 3 bases not matched to a gene. This CDR3 comprises 15 residues. The CDR3, as DNA: TGTGCCTGGAGAGGACTAGCGGCTAGCACAGATACGCAGTATTTT. Translated: CAWRGLAASTDTQYF.

In this sample, this clonotype turned up many times. The chain recombines TRBV12-3 or TRBV12-4 with TRBJ1-5; D not certain. The CDR3 spans 14 residues. V was trimmed by 2 bases and J by 1 base, leaving 6 bases between them. CDR3 amino acids: CASSLPRSNQPQHF. In DNA form, the CDR3 reads TGTGCCAGCAGTTTACCGAGGAGCAATCAGCCCCAGCATTTT.

The genes are TRBV4-3 and TRBJ2-1; D is undetermined. V lost 4 bases to trimming and J lost 8 bases, with 12 bases between them. This CDR3 is built from 13 residues. The V gene's germline CDR1 is LGHNA and CDR2 YSLEER. The CDR3 protein is CASSRAGTHEQFF. CDR3 DNA sequence: TGCGCCAGCAGCCGGGCCGGAACCCATGAGCAGTTCTTC.

Concerning this clonotype: Possible read error: a much larger clone is one base away. The missing conserved phenylalanine or tryptophan at the end of this CDR3 makes a read error likely. The chain links TRBV28 to TRBJ2-7; 11 positions agree with TRBD2. The J segment lost 4 bases and the V segment lost 6 bases, leaving 20 bases of the junction unmatched. Germline assignment: CDR1 MDHEN and CDR2 SYDVKM. CDR3 length: 19 amino acids. The CDR3 DNA reads TGTGCCAGCAGCCAGAGACGAGGAAGAAGGACTAGCGGGTATTACGAGCAGTACTCC. Residues: CASSQRRGRRTSGYYEQYS.

This clonotype was seen many times. The V gene is TRBV6-2 or TRBV6-3, the J gene TRBJ2-5; tentatively, D is TRBD2 (5 bases). The V gene lost 6 bases and the J gene lost 5 bases, with 10 bases spanning the gap. The CDR3 spans 12 residues. CDR1 is MNHEY, CDR2 SVGEGT, per germline. The CDR3 protein is CASSPWEETQYF. Here the CDR3 DNA reads TGTGCCAGCAGCCCCTGGGAGGAGACCCAGTACTTC.

The chain recombines TRBV20-1 with TRBJ1-5; tentatively, D is TRBD1 (6 bases). Trimming stripped 5 bases from V and 4 bases from J, with 12 bases between. The CDR3 totals 13 residues. Germline CDR1 and CDR2: DFQATT and SNEGSKA (reference sequence). DNA for the CDR3: TGCAGTGCTTCCTTCGACAGGAATCAGCCCCAGCATTTT. Amino acids: CSASFDRNQPQHF.

About this clonotype: Being one base from a much bigger clone, this may be a read error. V usage is TRBV6-5 and J usage is TRBJ1-1; 7 bases are a match to TRBD1. The germline CDR1 and CDR2 sequences are MNHEY and SVGAGI. J lost 4 bases, V lost 1 base, and 3 bases had no gene match. The CDR3 has 14 residues. CDR3 nucleotides: TGTGCCAGCAGTTACTTCCGGACAGGCACTGAAGCTTTCTTT. Translation gives CASSYFRTGTEAFF.

On this clonotype itself: A junction end diverges from the germline sequence, so it may reflect a read error. V usage is TRBV5-4 and J usage is TRBJ1-1, with D perhaps TRBD1 (5 bases). The CDR3 length is 14 residues. Per germline, CDR1 SGHNT and CDR2 YYREEE (reference sequence). CDR3 amino acids: CASSSGGTYTEAFF. CDR3 in DNA: TGTGCCAGCAGCTCGGGGGGGACTTACACGGAAGCTTTCTTT.

This clonotype was counted many times. This chain uses TRBV27 with TRBJ2-2; D unresolved. Germline V gene sequence: CDR1 MNHEY, CDR2 SMNVEV (reference sequence). V was clipped by 3 bases and J by 6 bases, with 5 bases between them. This CDR3 has 12 residues. The CDR3, as DNA: TGTGCCAGCAGTTTTCGCCCCGGGGAGCTGTTTTTT. Protein product: CASSFRPGELFF.

This chain connects TRBV20-1 to TRBJ2-7; 7 bases are shared with TRBD1. V shed 0 bases, J shed 5 bases, and the junction held 10 bases outside the gene matches. CDR1 is DFQATT, CDR2 SNEGSKA, per germline (reference sequence). The CDR3 sequence is 15 residues long. CDR3 protein: CSARDREGGIDEQYF. The DNA of the CDR3 is TGCAGTGCTAGAGATCGGGAAGGGGGCATCGACGAGCAGTACTTC.

In its sample, this clonotype was seen a few times. The chain has TRBV5-1 and TRBJ1-1, with TRBD1 as a possible D gene (5 bases). CDR3 size: 14 residues. Trimming cost V 0 bases and J 3 bases, with 9 bases left between them. In germline, CDR1 is SGHRS, CDR2 YFSETQ. The CDR3 is CASSLDRSYTEAFF. In nucleotides, the CDR3 is TGCGCCAGCAGCTTGGACAGGTCGTACACTGAAGCTTTCTTT.

This clonotype has at least ten counts. The chain joins TRBV7-2 to TRBJ2-1; D possibly corresponds to TRBD2 (6 bases). Trimming removed 1 base at V and 8 bases at J, with 6 bases between. Germline CDR1 reads SGHTA; CDR2 reads FQGNSA. This CDR3 comprises 12 residues. The CDR3 protein is CASSLVADEQFF. The CDR3 bases are TGTGCCAGCAGCTTAGTAGCGGATGAGCAGTTCTTC. The variable domain in full, with the rest retrieved from reference TRBV7-2 and TRBJ2-1, is GAGVSQSPSNKVTEKGKDVELRCDPISGHTALYWYRQSLGQGLEFLIYFQGNSAPDKSGLPSDRFSAERTGGSVSTLTIQRTQQEDSAVYLCASSLVADEQFFGPGTRLTVL.

J is TRBJ2-1 and V is TRBV19, with 12 bases aligning to TRBD2. Germline-derived CDR1 and CDR2 are LNHDA and SQIVND (reference sequence). V trimming: 5 bases; J trimming: 7 bases; junction bases outside the gene matches: 9. The CDR3 is made up of 16 amino acids. The CDR3 loop is CASSPMTSGSQNEQFF. In DNA form, the CDR3 reads TGTGCCAGTAGTCCGATGACTAGCGGGAGCCAAAATGAGCAGTTCTTC.

Concerning this clonotype itself: Compared with germline, one end of the junction differs, possibly owing to a read error. This chain joins TRBV5-5 and TRBJ1-6; D may be TRBD1 (5 bases). Per germline, CDR1 SGHKS and CDR2 YYEKEE (reference sequence). The CDR3 consists of 15 residues. CDR3 amino acids: CASSLYDSYNSLLHF. The CDR3 DNA reads TGTGCCAGCAGCTTATACGACAGTTACAATTCACTCCTCCACTTT. The full variable domain, rest sourced from reference TRBV5-5 and TRBJ1-6, is DAGVTQSPTHLIKTRGQQVTLRCSPISGHKSVSWYQQVLGQGPQFIFQYYEKEERGRGNFPDRFSARQFPNYSSELNVNALLLGDSALYLCASSLYDSYNSLLHFGNGTRLTVT.

The chain joins TRBV7-9 to TRBJ2-7; D gene ambiguous. The length of the CDR3 is 12 residues. Between the trimmed V and J ends, which lost 1 base and 7 bases, there was a span of 8 bases. CDR1 SEHNR and CDR2 FQNEAQ come from the germline V gene (reference sequence). The CDR3: CASSLGAEEQYF. The CDR3 coding sequence is TGTGCCAGCAGCTTAGGGGCGGAGGAGCAGTACTTC.

This clonotype was observed many times. This chain joins TRBV15 and TRBJ2-5, with 11 bases that match TRBD2. Germline values: CDR1 LNHNV, CDR2 YYDKDF (reference sequence). The CDR3 contains 16 residues. V trimming: 0 bases; J trimming: 2 bases; junction bases outside the gene matches: 2. The chain's CDR3 is CATSREGLAAQETQYF. The CDR3 DNA is TGTGCCACCAGCAGAGAGGGACTAGCGGCACAAGAGACCCAGTACTTC.

The chain has TRBV6-2 or TRBV6-3 and TRBJ2-6, with 8 bases fitting TRBD1. The CDR3 has 13 residues. CDR1 is MNHEY and CDR2 is SVGEGT in the germline V gene. The V segment lost 5 bases and the J segment 9 bases; nucleotides outside the gene matches: 3. CDR3 in amino acids: CASSEGQGNVLTF. The DNA for the CDR3 is TGTGCCAGCAGTGAAGGACAGGGCAACGTCCTGACTTTC.